The 18 T cell receptor beta chains listed next were all sequenced from one sample in a study of T cells in Graves' hyperthyroidism and ophthalmopathy. TCR beta CDR3 sequences were amplified from RNA transcripts. HTBI primers were the set used in a first-round RT-PCR of the TCR CDR3. MiXCR was run by TCRdb on the multiplex PCR reads, yielding one entry per CDR3 protein. The sample contains 350,000 to 400,000 distinct CDR3 sequences, approximately 19% of which appear only once. The sequenced sample consisted of blood. The receptors come from a young woman with Graves' hyperthyroidism.

The V gene is TRBV5-1, the J gene TRBJ1-2; D not resolved. From germline, CDR1 is SGHRS and CDR2 YFSETQ. There are 13 residues in the CDR3. V dropped 4 bases and J dropped 2 bases, with 9 bases sitting between them. The CDR3 DNA is TGCGCCAGCAGCCTATACGACAACTATGGCTACACCTTC. It yields the protein CASSLYDNYGYTF. Variable domain in full (rest from reference TRBV5-1 and TRBJ1-2): KAGVTQTPRYLIKTRGQQVTLSCSPISGHRSVSWYQQTPGQGLQFLFEYFSETQRNKGNFPGRFSGRQFSNSRSEMNVSTLELGDSALYLCASSLYDNYGYTFGSGTRLTVV.

In this sample, this clonotype turned up many times. The chain uses TRBV12-3 or TRBV12-4 and TRBJ2-5; 8 nucleotides agree with TRBD2. After removal of 5 bases from V and 5 bases from J, the junction contained 10 bases not matched to a gene. The CDR3 extends over 15 amino acids. Written as DNA, the CDR3 is TGTGCCAGCAGTCGACGGGGGGGGCTAGGGGAGACCCAGTACTTC. Translating it yields CASSRRGGLGETQYF.

This clonotype was recorded once. The rearrangement joins TRBV20-1 to TRBJ2-5; 7 nucleotides match TRBD1. CDR3 size: 14 residues. CDR1 is DFQATT and CDR2 is SNEGSKA in the germline V gene (reference sequence). V lost 3 bases to trimming and J lost 2 bases; unmatched junction nucleotides: 6. CDR3: CSARIHRGQETQYF. The DNA for the CDR3 is TGCAGTGCTAGGATCCACAGGGGTCAAGAGACCCAGTACTTC.

The sample holds many counts of this clonotype. The chain joins TRBV7-9 to TRBJ2-7; TRBD2 agrees at 12 bases. The CDR3 extends over 15 amino acids. Trimming took 6 bases from V and 1 from J; bases not matched to a gene: 4. CDR1 and CDR2 (germline): SEHNR, FQNEAQ (reference sequence). Here the CDR3 reads CASRRGTSGSYEQYF. The CDR3 nucleotides read TGTGCCAGCAGAAGGGGGACTAGCGGGTCCTACGAGCAGTACTTC. Looking up the rest from reference TRBV7-9 and TRBJ2-7 gives the full variable domain: DTGVSQNPRHKITKRGQNVTFRCDPISEHNRLYWYRQTLGQGPEFLTYFQNEAQLEKSRLLSDRFSAERPKGSFSTLEIQRTEQGDSAMYLCASRRGTSGSYEQYFGPGTRLTVT.

This clonotype is labeled medium-sized (0.01 to 0.1%). V is TRBV20-1 and J is TRBJ1-1; 8 bases agree with TRBD1. V lost 5 bases to trimming and J lost 5 bases; unmatched junction nucleotides: 7. Germline-derived CDR1 and CDR2 are DFQATT and SNEGSKA (reference sequence). The CDR3 has 13 residues. The CDR3 reads CSAGQGVSTEAFF. The CDR3 DNA is TGCAGTGCTGGACAGGGTGTTTCAACTGAAGCTTTCTTT.

V gene TRBV5-6 combines with J gene TRBJ2-7, with a tentative D call TRBD1 (6 bases). The CDR3 extends over 13 amino acids. Germline V CDR1 and CDR2: SGHDT, YYEEEE. Trimming cost V 6 bases and J 7 bases, with 17 bases left between them. The DNA for the CDR3 is TGTGCCAGCACGTCCGTGGGGGCGTCTGAGCAGTACTTC. Translating gives CASTSVGASEQYF. Full variable domain (missing parts from reference TRBV5-6 and TRBJ2-7): DAGVTQSPTHLIKTRGQQVTLRCSPKSGHDTVSWYQQALGQGPQFIFQYYEEEERQRGNFPDRFSGHQFPNYSSELNVNALLLGDSALYLCASTSVGASEQYFGPGTRLTVT.

In its sample, this clonotype was seen a few times. The J gene is TRBJ2-7, the V gene TRBV5-5; D is unresolved. This CDR3 region has 13 residues. V lost 4 bases to trimming and J lost 6 bases, with 14 bases between them. Germline V CDR1 and CDR2: SGHKS, YYEKEE (reference sequence). CDR3 loop: CASSPAPTSEQYF. CDR3 nucleotide sequence: TGTGCCAGCAGCCCAGCGCCGACAAGCGAGCAGTACTTC.

This clonotype was seen ten or more times. The chain employs TRBV10-3 and TRBJ2-5; D is uncertain. In germline, CDR1 is ENHRY, CDR2 SYGVKD. V dropped 2 bases and J dropped 4 bases, with 11 bases sitting between them. There are 14 residues in the CDR3. The CDR3: CAISEAGSGETQYF. The CDR3 DNA reads TGTGCCATCAGTGAGGCCGGGTCGGGAGAGACCCAGTACTTC.

The table lists this clonotype with many counts. Given a much more abundant clone one base away, this may be a read error. J is TRBJ1-1 and V is TRBV6-1; D uncertain. The CDR3 runs 12 residues. The germline V and J ends were trimmed by 10 bases and 4 bases, with 13 bases remaining between them. The germline V gene encodes CDR1 MNHNS and CDR2 SASEGT. CDR3 in DNA: TGTGCCACCACCATTCGGGGCACTGAAGCTTTCTTT. This gives the protein CATTIRGTEAFF.

The chain joins TRBV29-1 to TRBJ2-5; 13 bases match TRBD2. The CDR3 spans 23 residues. Trimming took 1 base from V and 0 from J; bases not matched to a gene: 23. CDR1 and CDR2 from the germline V gene are SQVTM and ANQGSEA. The CDR3 nucleotides are TGCAGCGTTGAAGGGGGGTTGACGTGGTCGACTAGCGGGGGGTCATTGTACCAAGAGACCCAGTACTTC. It translates to CSVEGGLTWSTSGGSLYQETQYF.

This clonotype came up many times. The chain uses TRBV29-1 and TRBJ1-2; the D is unclear. This CDR3 comprises 15 residues. V lost 6 bases to trimming and J lost 4 bases, with 21 bases between them. Germline V gives CDR1 SQVTM, CDR2 ANQGSEA. The CDR3 loop is CSVPKHGIQPYGYTF. The CDR3 DNA reads TGCAGCGTCCCGAAGCACGGAATCCAACCCTATGGCTACACCTTC.

This clonotype was recorded at least ten times. This chain uses TRBV4-1 with TRBJ1-5, with TRBD1 matching 7 bases. Germline CDR1 and CDR2: MGHRA and YSYEKL. V lost 1 base to trimming and J lost 7 bases; unmatched junction nucleotides: 7. The CDR3 covers 15 residues. CDR3 protein: CASSQAAGTVQPQHF. CDR3 DNA: TGCGCCAGCAGCCAAGCTGCCGGGACAGTCCAGCCCCAGCATTTT.

Notes on this clonotype: At one end the junction does not follow the germline gene, possibly because of a read error. This chain connects TRBV11-2 to TRBJ2-7, with TRBD1 matching over 9 bases. Germline loops: CDR1 SGHAT, CDR2 FQNNGV. This CDR3 has 12 amino acids. Written as DNA, the CDR3 is TGTGCCAGCAGCTTTTCCGGGACAGGGTCCCACTTC. It codes for CASSFSGTGSHF.

This clonotype was seen ten or more times. The rearrangement uses TRBV2 and TRBJ2-2; a weak D match, TRBD2 (5 bases). The CDR3 has 14 residues. Germline lookup yields CDR1 SNHLY and CDR2 FYNNEI. Trimming left V 5 bases short and J 2 bases short, with 9 bases between. The CDR3 spells CASSQRFNTGELFF. The CDR3 coding sequence is TGTGCCAGCAGTCAGCGGTTCAACACCGGGGAGCTGTTTTTT.

In its sample, this clonotype was seen many times. The chain links TRBV10-1 to TRBJ2-7, with TRBD2 matching over 8 bases. Trimming removed 6 bases from V and 5 bases from J; junction bases left unmatched: 6. The CDR3 is made up of 13 amino acids. Germline V lookup: CDR1 WNHNN, CDR2 SYGVQD (reference sequence). CDR3 region: CASSPGTRDEQYF. CDR3 sequence (DNA): TGCGCCAGCAGCCCCGGGACTAGAGACGAGCAGTACTTC.

This clonotype was found many times. J is TRBJ2-5 and V is TRBV30; D might be TRBD1 (6 bases). The V gene lost 4 bases and the J gene lost 5 bases, with 20 bases spanning the gap. The CDR3 is 15 amino acids. Germline loops: CDR1 GTSNPN, CDR2 SVGIG (reference sequence). The CDR3 here is CAWTSIFAGEETQYF. DNA for the CDR3: TGTGCCTGGACTAGTATCTTCGCAGGGGAGGAGACCCAGTACTTC.

This clonotype was seen repeatedly, ten times or more. The rearrangement links TRBV19 to TRBJ1-2; 8 nucleotides line up with TRBD1. Germline V gives CDR1 LNHDA, CDR2 SQIVND (reference sequence). V trimming: 4 bases; J trimming: 5 bases; junction bases outside the gene matches: 6. The CDR3 is made up of 14 amino acids. In DNA, the CDR3 is TGTGCCAGTAGTACAACAGGGGGAAGTTATGGCTACACCTTC. Protein sequence: CASSTTGGSYGYTF.

This clonotype has a count of ten or more. The chain combines TRBV12-3 or TRBV12-4 with TRBJ2-7, with 7 bases fitting TRBD1. Trimming at V came to 8 bases and at J to 5 bases, leaving 6 bases not matched to a gene. CDR3 size: 12 residues. This chain's CDR3 is CASGDRADEQYF. The CDR3 DNA is TGTGCCAGCGGTGACAGGGCTGACGAGCAGTACTTC.